Listed below are T cell receptor beta chains from one sample, sequenced in a study of T cell responses to AZD1222 COVID-19 vaccine. Clones were sequenced by immunoSEQ multiplex PCR, and TCRdb holds only the in-frame ones, with some missing. The sample yields around 99,000 clones, around 87% seen once. The starting material was peripheral blood, obtained on day 0 of AZD1222 vaccination. The receptors shown here come from an adult in good health. The CDR3 runs from the conserved cysteine through the conserved F or W. A D gene is named only where the DNA matches it firmly. Not every row has a clone size; where given, it reads once, few, many or a size class.

V	size	D	J	DNA	CDR3
TRBV5-1	.	.	TRBJ2-7	TGCGCCAGCAGCTTGTCTTCCGGCGGTACCTACGAGCAGTACTTC	CASSLSSGGTYEQYF
TRBV7-2	.	.	TRBJ1-5	TGTGCCAGCAGCCCTACAGGGCCCGGTCAGCCCCAGCATTTT	CASSPTGPGQPQHF
TRBV30	.	.	TRBJ1-1	TGTGCCTGGAGGCGAGGTTTCTTT	CAWRRGFF
TRBV6-6	.	.	TRBJ2-1	TGTGCCAGCACCGACAGATACAATGAGCAGTTCTTC	CASTDRYNEQFF
TRBV28	.	.	TRBJ1-4	TGTGCCAGCAGTTTAATCCGAAGTTTAGAAAAGAAAAAACTGTTTTTT	CASSLIRSLEKKKLFF
TRBV4-3	few	.	TRBJ1-6	TGCGCCAGCAGCCAAGTGACGGAGCCGGATTCACCCCTCCACTTT	CASSQVTEPDSPLHF
TRBV19	.	.	TRBJ1-5	TGTGCCACCACATGGGGTGGGCTAGGCAATCAGCCCCAGCATTTT	CATTWGGLGNQPQHF
TRBV7-2	.	.	TRBJ2-7	TGTGCCAGCAGCTTAGGGGCAATGAAGAACGAGCAGTACTTC	CASSLGAMKNEQYF
TRBV14	.	TRBD2	TRBJ2-1	TGTGCCAGCAGCCAAGTCGGGGGAGGGCCCCCTGAGCAGTTCTTC	CASSQVGGGPPEQFF
TRBV24-1	.	TRBD1	TRBJ2-3	TGTGCCACCAGTGATAACGGACAGGGTATTGATACGCAGTATTTT	CATSDNGQGIDTQYF
TRBV2	.	.	TRBJ1-6	TGTGCCAGCCTATTCACCCGCTCCTATAATTCACCCCTCCACTTT	CASLFTRSYNSPLHF
TRBV29-1	.	.	TRBJ1-1	TGCAGCGCCGAGGGTATTGCGGGGACGAACACTGAAGCTTTCTTT	CSAEGIAGTNTEAFF
TRBV5-1	.	.	TRBJ2-1	TGCGCCAGCAGCTTGGTAGCAGGGCCTCAAGATGAGCAGTTCTTC	CASSLVAGPQDEQFF
TRBV7-9	.	.	TRBJ2-7	TGTGCCAGCAGCTTCTACCGATCCTACGAGCAGTACTTC	CASSFYRSYEQYF
TRBV10-3	.	.	TRBJ2-7	TGTGCCATCAGTGTGACTTTGCACGAGCAGTACTTC	CAISVTLHEQYF
TRBV19	.	TRBD1	TRBJ1-4	TGTGCCAGTAGTAGGGGGGACAGCGCCAATGAAAAACTGTTTTTT	CASSRGDSANEKLFF
TRBV13	.	.	TRBJ1-6	TGTGCCAGCAGCTTCCAGGGGCGCGGCTCCTATAATTCACCCCTCCACTTT	CASSFQGRGSYNSPLHF